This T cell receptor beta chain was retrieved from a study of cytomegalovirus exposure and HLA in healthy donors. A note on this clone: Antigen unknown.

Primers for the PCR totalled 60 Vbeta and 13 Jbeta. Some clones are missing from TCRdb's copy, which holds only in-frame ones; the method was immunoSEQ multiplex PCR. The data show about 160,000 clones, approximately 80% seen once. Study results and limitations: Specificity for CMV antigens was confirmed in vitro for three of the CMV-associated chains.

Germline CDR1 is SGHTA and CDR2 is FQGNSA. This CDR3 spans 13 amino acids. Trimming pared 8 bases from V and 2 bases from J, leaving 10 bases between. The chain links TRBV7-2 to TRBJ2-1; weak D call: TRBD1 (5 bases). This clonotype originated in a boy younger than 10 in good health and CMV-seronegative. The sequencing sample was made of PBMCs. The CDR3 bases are TGTGCCAGCTCAGGGAATCCCTACAATGAGCAGTTCTTC. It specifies CASSGNPYNEQFF.